This T cell receptor (beta chain) comes out of a study of cytomegalovirus exposure and HLA in healthy donors. Study background: The 90 to 150 validation repertoires and the approximately 630 first-cohort repertoires shared a platform, a later analysis reported.

This CDR3 is 15 amino acids long. The ends lost 6 bases at V and 9 bases at J; junction bases unmatched: 11. Germline loops: CDR1 SGHNT, CDR2 YENEEA. The protocol was immunoSEQ multiplex PCR, while the TCRdb copy is restricted to in-frame clones and leaves out a portion. The sample gives over 75,000 clones, 85% of which show up once; about 20% is in the top ten. In regard to this clone: Its antigen is still unknown.

General study results and limits: According to a subsequent analysis, TCR clusters identified in the first cohort showed a tendency to co-occur across the 120 or so validation repertoires. The study labeled 164 TCR beta chains cytomegalovirus-associated.

The V and J genes are TRBV11-3 and TRBJ2-1; TRBD2 agrees at 10 bases. The sequence was collected from a man between 18 and 35 years old in good health and CMV-seropositive. The sequenced sample consisted of PBMCs. The CDR3 sequence is CASRAGGSGRGEQFF. The CDR3 DNA sequence: TGTGCCAGCAGGGCTGGGGGGAGCGGGAGGGGTGAGCAGTTCTTC.